This T cell receptor (beta chain) was captured by sequencing in a study of blood T cell repertoires in COVID-19. At the level of the study: The study drew acute and convalescent COVID-19 samples from the United States, Italy and Spain.

Original handling: Reference gene primer amplification yielded estimated nucleated cell counts. Generated by immunoSEQ multiplex PCR, the TCRdb table keeps only in-frame clones and is missing some. Clone size and the V and J calls come from that table; the DNA yielded D and trimming. The sample lists about 310,000 clones, roughly 89% occurring once. Per germline, CDR1 LNHDA and CDR2 SQIVND (reference sequence). The trim removed 4 bases at V and 1 base at J, leaving 3 bases unmatched. The CDR3 covers 14 residues. The receptor comes from a woman aged 25 to 45 who had recovered from COVID-19. Sequencing was carried out using PBMCs or T cells enriched from blood (not recorded which). This chain connects TRBV19 to TRBJ2-7; TRBD2 aligns across 8 bases. The CDR3 region is CASSKRERSYEQYF. CDR3 in DNA: TGTGCCAGTAGTAAGCGGGAGAGATCCTACGAGCAGTACTTC.